This TCR beta chain was found in a study of response to subunit inactivated influenza vaccine (dated 2018 in TCRdb). Regarding the study in general: Deep quantitative profiling of the T cell receptor repertoire was used in the study to follow responses to a trivalent subunit inactivated influenza vaccine.

The method behind the library was RT-PCR. Sequenced on an Illumina HiSeq 2500. The public reads were quality trimmed at Q25 with fastp and then assembled into clones with MiXCR by TCRdb, keeping productive beta chains. Here each entry gathers all rows of one CDR3 protein and keeps the most common genes and DNA. This sample has about 170,000 distinct CDR3 sequences in its table, and 10% to 15% of those were observed once. The ten largest clones take up approximately 30% of the sample. Results the study describes overall, beyond this receptor: The authors suggested that each seasonal influenza vaccination may recruit only a limited number of new T cells.

Of note for this clonotype: Its cognate antigen has yet to be identified. No clone much larger than this one lies a single base away; base qualities are absent.

The CDR3 contains 15 residues, cysteine and phenylalanine counted. Only the CDR3 DNA is retained, 45 bases long and in frame from the first base. This sample was also put to use in a study of T cells expressing NK-cell markers. Looking at the second paper: The TCR beta cDNA libraries were made using 5'RACE template switching, a step that added both a universal primer site and unique molecular identifiers. In sorted CD3+CD56+NKG2C+, CD3+CD56+NKG2C- and CD3+CD56-NKG2C+ T-cell subsets from several donors, TCR beta-chain repertoires were profiled. Seven of the eight sequenced donors were HCMV-seropositive and one was HCMV-seronegative. To restrict sorting to alphabetaTCR-expressing T cells, an anti-gammadeltaTCR antibody was added in several experiments. For roughly 6 donors, the dominant CD3+CD56+NKG2C+ clonotypes were among the top 10 CD8+ clonotypes and accounted for about 1.0-7.5% of CD8+ T cells. Those dominant clonotypes were again the most abundant among CD3+CD56-NKG2C+ cells in a handful of donors, at about 25-65%. Whether the expanded NKG2C-expressing T cell clones were specific for HCMV antigens remained unclear. Randomly selected healthy volunteers, three men and five women, were used as the eight sequenced donors. To determine HCMV serostatus, a commercial ELISA kit was used to detect HCMV-specific IgG in serum. Peripheral blood mononuclear cells were isolated from blood by Ficoll density gradient centrifugation. CD4+ and CD8+ T cells were isolated from PBMC by magnetic immunoseparation with Miltenyi isolation kits. Synthesis of cDNA was primed from the TCR beta constant segment and was followed by two consecutive PCR amplification steps. The libraries were sequenced on Illumina HiSeq 2000/2500, MiSeq or NextSeq, producing 2 x 150 bp reads. MIGEC was used to demultiplex reads and group reads by UMI, and MiTCR was used to assemble and quantify clonotypes. To remove erroneous sequences, TCR cDNA sequences were retained only when supported by two or more reads. The tcR package was used for downstream repertoire analysis, and clonotypes were matched between fractions using CDR3 nucleotide sequence together with V segment. Antigen specificity was annotated against VDJdb with VDJmatch, allowing one amino acid substitution in CDR3.

The chain employs TRBV21-1 and TRBJ1-2; TRBD1, as called in the table, went unchecked against the DNA. TRBV21-1 is reported as a pseudogene. Sample: CD8+ T cells sorted from PBMCs, taken 11 to 12 days after vaccination. This clonotype was sampled from a man in his fifties who received an inactivated influenza vaccine. Donor details come from another sample of the same person, matched by shared clones. The DNA is as follows: TGTGCCAGCAGCGACGGGAGCAGGGGGAACTATGGCTACACCTTC. This gives the protein CASSDGSRGNYGYTF.